The sample holds a few counts of the clone carrying this TCR beta chain. Antigen: not known. The data belong to a study of identical twins. V lost 3 bases to trimming and J lost 0 bases, with 13 bases between them. The CDR3 spans 16 residues. Study-level findings and limits: The authors drew conclusions from cross-sectional statistical analysis rather than following the same donors. Where beta out-of-frame sequences were concerned, excess twin sharing was weaker. Insertions were fewer in abundant cord blood beta clonotypes, whereas memory repertoires showed none of this pattern.

TCRdb analysed the 5' RACE reads with MiXCR anew, one entry per CDR3 protein. The data contain roughly 290,000 distinct CDR3 sequences, roughly 9% of them singletons. The same data also went into a second study, on yellow fever vaccine responses in identical twins.

The sample was CD8+ T cells sorted from blood. The chain recombines TRBV12-3 or TRBV12-4 with TRBJ2-3; tentatively, D is TRBD2 (5 bases). This receptor was identified in a woman aged 18-29 years in good health. CDR3 loop: CASSFTARTSTDTQYF. The CDR3 coding sequence is TGTGCCAGCAGTTTTACCGCTAGGACTAGCACAGATACGCAGTATTTT.